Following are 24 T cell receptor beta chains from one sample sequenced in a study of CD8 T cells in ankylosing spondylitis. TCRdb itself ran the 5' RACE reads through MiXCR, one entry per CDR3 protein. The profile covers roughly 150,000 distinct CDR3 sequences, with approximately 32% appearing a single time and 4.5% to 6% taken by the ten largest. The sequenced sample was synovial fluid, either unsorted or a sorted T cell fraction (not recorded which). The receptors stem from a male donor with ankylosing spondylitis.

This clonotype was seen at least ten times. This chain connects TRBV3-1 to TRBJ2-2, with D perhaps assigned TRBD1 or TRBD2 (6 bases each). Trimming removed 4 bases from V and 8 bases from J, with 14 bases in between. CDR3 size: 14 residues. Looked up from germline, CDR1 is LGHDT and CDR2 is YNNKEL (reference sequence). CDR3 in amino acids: CASSLEGGTGELFF. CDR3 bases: TGTGCCAGCAGCCTTGAAGGAGGGACAGGGGAGCTGTTTTTT.

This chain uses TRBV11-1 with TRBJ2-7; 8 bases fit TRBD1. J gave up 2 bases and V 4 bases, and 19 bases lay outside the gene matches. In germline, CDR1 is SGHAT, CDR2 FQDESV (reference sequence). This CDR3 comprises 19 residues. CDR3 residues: CASSSMQGAQGTYPYEQYF. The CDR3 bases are TGTGCCAGCAGCTCGATGCAGGGGGCACAGGGGACGTACCCCTACGAGCAGTACTTC. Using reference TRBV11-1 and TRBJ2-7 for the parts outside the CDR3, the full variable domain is EAEVAQSPRYKITEKSQAVAFWCDPISGHATLYWYRQILGQGPELLVQFQDESVVDDSQLPKDRFSAERLKGVDSTLKIQPAELGDSAMYLCASSSMQGAQGTYPYEQYFGPGTRLTVT.

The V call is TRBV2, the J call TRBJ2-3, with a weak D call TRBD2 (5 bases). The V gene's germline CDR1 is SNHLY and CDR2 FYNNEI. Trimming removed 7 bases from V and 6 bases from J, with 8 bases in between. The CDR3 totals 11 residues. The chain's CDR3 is CASNWRDTQYF. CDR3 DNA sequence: TGTGCCAGCAACTGGAGGGATACGCAGTATTTT.

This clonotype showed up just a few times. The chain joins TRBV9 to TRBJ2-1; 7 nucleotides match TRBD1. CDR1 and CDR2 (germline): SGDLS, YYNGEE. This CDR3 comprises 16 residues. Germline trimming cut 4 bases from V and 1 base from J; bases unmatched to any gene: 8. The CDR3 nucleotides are TGTGCCAGCAGCCAACACCACAGGGGATCCTACAATGAGCAGTTCTTC. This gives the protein CASSQHHRGSYNEQFF.

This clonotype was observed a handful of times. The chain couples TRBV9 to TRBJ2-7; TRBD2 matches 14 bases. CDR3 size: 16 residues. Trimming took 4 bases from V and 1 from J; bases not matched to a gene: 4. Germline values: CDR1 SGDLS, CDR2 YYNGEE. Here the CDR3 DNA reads TGTGCCAGCAGCCCCCGGACTAGCGGGAGGTCCTACGAGCAGTACTTC. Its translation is CASSPRTSGRSYEQYF. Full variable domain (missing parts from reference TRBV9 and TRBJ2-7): DSGVTQTPKHLITATGQRVTLRCSPRSGDLSVYWYQQSLDQGLQFLIQYYNGEERAKGNILERFSAQQFPDLHSELNLSSLELGDSALYFCASSPRTSGRSYEQYFGPGTRLTVT.

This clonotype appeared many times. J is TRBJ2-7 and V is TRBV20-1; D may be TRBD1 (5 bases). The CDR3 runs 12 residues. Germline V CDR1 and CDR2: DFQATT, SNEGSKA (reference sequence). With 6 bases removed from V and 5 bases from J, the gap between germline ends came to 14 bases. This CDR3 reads CSALPWGDEQYF. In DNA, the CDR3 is TGCAGTGCCCTCCCGTGGGGCGACGAGCAGTACTTC.

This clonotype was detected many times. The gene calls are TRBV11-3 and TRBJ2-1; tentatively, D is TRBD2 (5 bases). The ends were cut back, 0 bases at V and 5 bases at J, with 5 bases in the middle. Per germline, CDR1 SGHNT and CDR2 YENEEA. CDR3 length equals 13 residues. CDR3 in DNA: TGTGCCAGCAGCTTAGAGGGAGACAATGAGCAGTTCTTC. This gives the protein CASSLEGDNEQFF.

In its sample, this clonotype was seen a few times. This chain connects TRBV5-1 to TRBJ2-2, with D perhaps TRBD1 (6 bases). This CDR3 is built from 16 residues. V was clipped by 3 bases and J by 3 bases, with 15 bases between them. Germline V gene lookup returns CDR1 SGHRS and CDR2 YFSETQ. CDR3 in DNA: TGCGCCAGCAGCTCCATACAGGGCGGCGACACCGGGGAGCTGTTTTTT. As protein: CASSSIQGGDTGELFF.

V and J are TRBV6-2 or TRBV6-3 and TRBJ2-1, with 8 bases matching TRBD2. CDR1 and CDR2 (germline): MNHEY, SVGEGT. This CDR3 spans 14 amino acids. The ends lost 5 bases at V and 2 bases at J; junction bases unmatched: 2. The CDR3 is CASSVSGTYNEQFF. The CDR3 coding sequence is TGTGCCAGCAGTGTTAGCGGGACCTACAATGAGCAGTTCTTC.

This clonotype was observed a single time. In nucleotides, the CDR3 is TGTGCCAGCAGCTTTAGTTTACAGAACTACGAGCAGTACTTC. It yields the protein CASSFSLQNYEQYF. The rearrangement uses TRBV5-5 and TRBJ2-7, with D unclear. The germline CDR1 and CDR2 sequences are SGHKS and YYEKEE (reference sequence). The CDR3 contains 14 residues. Between the trimmed V and J ends, which lost 2 bases and 3 bases, there was a span of 12 bases.

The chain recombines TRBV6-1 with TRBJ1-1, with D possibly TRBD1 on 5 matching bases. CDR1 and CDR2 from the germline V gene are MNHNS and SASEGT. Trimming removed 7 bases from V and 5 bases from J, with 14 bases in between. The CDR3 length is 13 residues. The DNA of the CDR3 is TGTGCCAGCACTCTCAAACGGGGGACTGAAGCTTTCTTT. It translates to CASTLKRGTEAFF.

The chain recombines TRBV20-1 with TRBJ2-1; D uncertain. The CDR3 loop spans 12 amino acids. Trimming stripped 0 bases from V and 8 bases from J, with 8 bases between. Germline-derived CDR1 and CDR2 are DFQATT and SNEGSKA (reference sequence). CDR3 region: CSARDLTYEQFF. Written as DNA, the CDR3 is TGCAGTGCTAGAGACTTGACTTATGAGCAGTTCTTC.

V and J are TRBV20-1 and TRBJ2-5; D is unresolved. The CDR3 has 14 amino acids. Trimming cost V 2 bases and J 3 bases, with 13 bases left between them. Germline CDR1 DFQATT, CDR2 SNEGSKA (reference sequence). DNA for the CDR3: TGCAGTGCTAGAAACAAGCGCACCAAAGAGACCCAGTACTTC. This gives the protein CSARNKRTKETQYF.

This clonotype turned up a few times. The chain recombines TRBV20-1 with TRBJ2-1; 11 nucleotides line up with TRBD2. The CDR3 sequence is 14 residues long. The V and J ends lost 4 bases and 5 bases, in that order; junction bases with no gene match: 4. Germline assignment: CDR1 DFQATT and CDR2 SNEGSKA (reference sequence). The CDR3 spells CSANPSGRNNEQFF. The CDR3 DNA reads TGCAGTGCTAATCCTAGCGGGAGGAACAATGAGCAGTTCTTC.

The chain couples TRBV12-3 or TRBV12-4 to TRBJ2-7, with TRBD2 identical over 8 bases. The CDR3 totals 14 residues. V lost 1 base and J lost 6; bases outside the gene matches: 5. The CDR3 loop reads CASSLGLASSEQYF. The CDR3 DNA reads TGTGCCAGCAGTTTAGGACTAGCGTCTAGCGAGCAGTACTTC.

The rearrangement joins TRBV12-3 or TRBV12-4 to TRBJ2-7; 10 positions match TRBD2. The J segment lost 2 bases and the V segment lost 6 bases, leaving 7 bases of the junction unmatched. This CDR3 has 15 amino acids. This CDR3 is CASRPTSGDPYEQYF. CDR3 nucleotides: TGTGCCAGCAGACCTACTAGCGGGGACCCCTACGAGCAGTACTTC.

The CDR3 region is CATSVGRGLGNEQFF. For the CDR3, the DNA is TGTGCCACCAGTGTGGGCAGGGGGCTGGGGAATGAGCAGTTCTTC. The chain is built from TRBV24-1 and TRBJ2-1; TRBD1 aligns across 8 bases. Germline assignment: CDR1 KGHDR and CDR2 SFDVKD. The ends lost 5 bases at V and 7 bases at J; junction bases unmatched: 9. This CDR3 has 15 amino acids.

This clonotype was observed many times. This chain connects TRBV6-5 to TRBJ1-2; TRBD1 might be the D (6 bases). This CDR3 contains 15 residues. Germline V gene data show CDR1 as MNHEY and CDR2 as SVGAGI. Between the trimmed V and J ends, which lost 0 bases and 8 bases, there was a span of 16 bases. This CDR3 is CASSYSKGGNGGYTF. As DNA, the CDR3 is TGTGCCAGCAGTTACTCAAAAGGGGGGAATGGGGGCTACACCTTC.

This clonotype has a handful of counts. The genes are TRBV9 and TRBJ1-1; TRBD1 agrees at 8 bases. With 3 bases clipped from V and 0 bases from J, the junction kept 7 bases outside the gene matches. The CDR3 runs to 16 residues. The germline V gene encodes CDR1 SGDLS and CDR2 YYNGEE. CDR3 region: CASSAHPTGVNTEAFF. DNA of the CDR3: TGTGCCAGCAGCGCCCACCCGACAGGGGTGAACACTGAAGCTTTCTTT.

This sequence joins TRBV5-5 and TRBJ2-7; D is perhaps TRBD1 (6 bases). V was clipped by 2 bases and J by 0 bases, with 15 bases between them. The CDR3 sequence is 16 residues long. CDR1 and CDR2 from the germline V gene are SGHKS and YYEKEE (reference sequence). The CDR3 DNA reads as TGTGCCAGCAGCTTATCCCCCTCGGACAGCTCCTACGAGCAGTACTTC. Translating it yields CASSLSPSDSSYEQYF.

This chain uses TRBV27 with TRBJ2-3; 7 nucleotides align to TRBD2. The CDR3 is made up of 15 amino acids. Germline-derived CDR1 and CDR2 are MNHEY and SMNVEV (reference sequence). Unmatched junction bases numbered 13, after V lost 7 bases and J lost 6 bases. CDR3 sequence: CASIRASGGGDTQYF. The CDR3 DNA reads TGTGCCAGCATCCGGGCTAGCGGAGGAGGGGATACGCAGTATTTT.

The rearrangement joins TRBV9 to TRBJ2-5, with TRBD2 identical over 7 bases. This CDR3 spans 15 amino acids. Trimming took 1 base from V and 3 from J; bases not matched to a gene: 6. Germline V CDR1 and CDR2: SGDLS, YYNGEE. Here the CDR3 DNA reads TGTGCCAGCAGCGTAACCGGGACTACCAAAGAGACCCAGTACTTC. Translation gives CASSVTGTTKETQYF. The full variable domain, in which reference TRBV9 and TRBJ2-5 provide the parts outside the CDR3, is DSGVTQTPKHLITATGQRVTLRCSPRSGDLSVYWYQQSLDQGLQFLIQYYNGEERAKGNILERFSAQQFPDLHSELNLSSLELGDSALYFCASSVTGTTKETQYFGPGTRLLVL.

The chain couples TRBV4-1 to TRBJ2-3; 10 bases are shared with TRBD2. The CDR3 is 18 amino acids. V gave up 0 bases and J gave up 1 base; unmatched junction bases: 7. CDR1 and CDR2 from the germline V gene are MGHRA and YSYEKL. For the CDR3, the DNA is TGCGCCAGCAGCCAAGATCGGGCTAGCGGGGGCCGCACAGATACGCAGTATTTT. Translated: CASSQDRASGGRTDTQYF.

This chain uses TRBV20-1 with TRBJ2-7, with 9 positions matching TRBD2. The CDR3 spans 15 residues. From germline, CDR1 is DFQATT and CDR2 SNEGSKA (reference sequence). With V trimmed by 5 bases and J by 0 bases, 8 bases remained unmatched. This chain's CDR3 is CSAFHLAGSSYEQYF. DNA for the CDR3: TGCAGTGCTTTCCACCTAGCGGGGAGCTCCTACGAGCAGTACTTC.